This T cell receptor beta chain originates from a study of T cells in Graves' hyperthyroidism and ophthalmopathy. Study-wide results and caveats: Peripheral blood also featured most of the thyroid clonotypes expanded above 0.001. Ophthalmopathy stood apart from stable hyperthyroidism in a 13 V-J model.

The study excluded patients with uncontrolled infection, other autoimmune disease, pregnancy or lactation. Thyroid ultrasound and orbital computed tomography, with clinical symptoms and serum thyroxine and TRAb, informed diagnoses. RNA transcripts provided the source from which TCR beta CDR3 regions were amplified. When the TCR CDR3 underwent first-round RT-PCR, the HTBI primer set was used. TCRdb re-called the multiplex PCR reads through MiXCR, storing one row per CDR3 protein. The sample gives around 660,000 distinct CDR3 sequences, roughly 45% of which show up once; approximately 7.2% is in the top ten. Turning to this clonotype: Antigen unknown.

Unmatched junction bases numbered 3, after V lost 4 bases and J lost 4 bases. The CDR3 covers 14 residues. Germline V gene lookup returns CDR1 MGHDK and CDR2 SYGVNS. The clonotype originates from an adult man with Graves' disease, either hyperthyroidism or ophthalmopathy (not recorded which). The chain recombines TRBV25-1 with TRBJ1-2; 10 bases are a match to TRBD1. The sample taken for sequencing was peripheral blood or thyroid tissue (not recorded which). CDR3 region: CASSARTGGYGYTF. For the CDR3, the DNA is TGTGCCAGCAGTGCTAGGACAGGGGGCTATGGCTACACCTTC.